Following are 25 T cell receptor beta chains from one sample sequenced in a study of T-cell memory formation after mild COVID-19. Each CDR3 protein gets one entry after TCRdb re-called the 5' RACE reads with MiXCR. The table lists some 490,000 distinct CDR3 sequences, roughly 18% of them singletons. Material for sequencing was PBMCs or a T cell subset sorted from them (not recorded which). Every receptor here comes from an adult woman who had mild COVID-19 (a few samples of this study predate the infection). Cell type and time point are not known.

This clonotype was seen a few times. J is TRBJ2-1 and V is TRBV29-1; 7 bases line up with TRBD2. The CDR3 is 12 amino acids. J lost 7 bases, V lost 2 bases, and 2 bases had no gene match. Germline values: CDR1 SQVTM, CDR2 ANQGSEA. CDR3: CSVEREGNEQFF. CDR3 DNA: TGCAGCGTTGAAAGGGAGGGAAATGAGCAGTTCTTC.

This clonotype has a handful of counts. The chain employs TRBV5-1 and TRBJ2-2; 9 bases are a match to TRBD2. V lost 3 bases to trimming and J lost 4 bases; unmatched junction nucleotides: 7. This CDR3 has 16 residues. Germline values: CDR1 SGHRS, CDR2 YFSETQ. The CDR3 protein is CASSSGLARLTGELFF. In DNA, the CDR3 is TGCGCCAGCAGCTCCGGACTAGCGAGACTCACCGGGGAGCTGTTTTTT.

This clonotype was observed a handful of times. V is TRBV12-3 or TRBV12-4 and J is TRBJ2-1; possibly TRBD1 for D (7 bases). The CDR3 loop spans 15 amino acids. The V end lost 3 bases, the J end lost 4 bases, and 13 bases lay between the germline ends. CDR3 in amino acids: CASSLEGAPYNEQFF. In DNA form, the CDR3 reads TGTGCCAGCAGTTTGGAGGGGGCCCCGTACAATGAGCAGTTCTTC.

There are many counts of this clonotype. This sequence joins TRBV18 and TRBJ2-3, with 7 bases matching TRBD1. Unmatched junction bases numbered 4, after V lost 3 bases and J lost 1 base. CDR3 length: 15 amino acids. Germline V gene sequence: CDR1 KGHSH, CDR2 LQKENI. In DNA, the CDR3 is TGTGCCAGCTCACCTACAGGGGTCCGCACAGATACGCAGTATTTT. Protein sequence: CASSPTGVRTDTQYF.

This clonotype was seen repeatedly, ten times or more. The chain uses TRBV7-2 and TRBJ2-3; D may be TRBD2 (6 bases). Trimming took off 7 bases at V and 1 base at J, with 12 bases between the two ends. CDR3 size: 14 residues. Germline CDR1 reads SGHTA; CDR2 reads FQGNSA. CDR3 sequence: CASNQLAGTDTQYF. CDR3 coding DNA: TGTGCCAGCAACCAGTTAGCGGGCACAGATACGCAGTATTTT.

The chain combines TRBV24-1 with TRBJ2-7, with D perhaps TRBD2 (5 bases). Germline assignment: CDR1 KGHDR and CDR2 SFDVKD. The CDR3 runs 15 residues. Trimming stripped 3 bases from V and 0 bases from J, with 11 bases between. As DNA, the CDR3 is TGTGCCACCAGTGATCCAGCGGCAATCTCCTACGAGCAGTACTTC. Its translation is CATSDPAAISYEQYF.

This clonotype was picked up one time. The CDR3 DNA is TGTGCCAGCAGTGAGACAAGCAGGGAGACCCAGTACTTC. It specifies CASSETSRETQYF. This chain joins TRBV2 and TRBJ2-5; D gene uncertain. Per germline, CDR1 SNHLY and CDR2 FYNNEI. The CDR3 loop spans 13 amino acids. Trimming removed 3 bases at V and 5 bases at J, with 10 bases between.

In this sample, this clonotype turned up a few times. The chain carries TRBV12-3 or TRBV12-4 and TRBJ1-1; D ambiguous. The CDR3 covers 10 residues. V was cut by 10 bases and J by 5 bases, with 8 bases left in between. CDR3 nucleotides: TGTGCCACCTTACGGACTGAAGCTTTCTTT. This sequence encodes CATLRTEAFF.

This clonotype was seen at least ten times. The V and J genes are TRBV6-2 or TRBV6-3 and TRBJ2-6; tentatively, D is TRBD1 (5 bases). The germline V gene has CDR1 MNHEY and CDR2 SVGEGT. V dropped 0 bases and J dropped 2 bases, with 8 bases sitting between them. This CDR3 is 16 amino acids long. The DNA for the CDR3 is TGTGCCAGCAGTTACTCGGGGCCTCCTGGGGCCAACGTCCTGACTTTC. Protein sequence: CASSYSGPPGANVLTF.

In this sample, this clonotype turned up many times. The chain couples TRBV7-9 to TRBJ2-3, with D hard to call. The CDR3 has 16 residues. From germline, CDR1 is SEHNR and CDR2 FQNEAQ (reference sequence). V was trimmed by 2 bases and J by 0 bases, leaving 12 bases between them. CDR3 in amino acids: CASSLTEFPSTDTQYF. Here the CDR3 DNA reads TGTGCCAGCAGCTTAACGGAATTTCCTAGCACAGATACGCAGTATTTT.

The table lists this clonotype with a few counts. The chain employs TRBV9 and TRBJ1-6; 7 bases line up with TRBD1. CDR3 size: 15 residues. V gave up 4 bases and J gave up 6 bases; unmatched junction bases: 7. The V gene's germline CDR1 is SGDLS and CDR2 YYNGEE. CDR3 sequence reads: CASSPTGVLNSPLHF. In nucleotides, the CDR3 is TGTGCCAGCAGCCCAACAGGGGTTCTTAATTCACCCCTCCACTTT.

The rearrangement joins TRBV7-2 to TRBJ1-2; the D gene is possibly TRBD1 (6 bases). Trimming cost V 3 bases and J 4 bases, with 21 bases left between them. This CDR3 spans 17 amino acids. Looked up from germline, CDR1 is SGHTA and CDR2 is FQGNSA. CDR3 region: CASSLRGTAAGIYGYTF. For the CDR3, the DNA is TGTGCCAGCAGCTTGAGGGGGACGGCGGCGGGGATCTATGGCTACACCTTC. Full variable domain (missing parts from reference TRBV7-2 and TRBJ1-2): GAGVSQSPSNKVTEKGKDVELRCDPISGHTALYWYRQSLGQGLEFLIYFQGNSAPDKSGLPSDRFSAERTGGSVSTLTIQRTQQEDSAVYLCASSLRGTAAGIYGYTFGSGTRLTVV.

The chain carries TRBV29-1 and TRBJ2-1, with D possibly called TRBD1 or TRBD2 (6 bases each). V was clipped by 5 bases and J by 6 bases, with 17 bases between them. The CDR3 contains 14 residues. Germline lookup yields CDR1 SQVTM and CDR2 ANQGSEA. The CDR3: CSVPVTGASNEQFF. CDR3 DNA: TGCAGCGTTCCCGTAACGGGGGCTTCCAATGAGCAGTTCTTC.

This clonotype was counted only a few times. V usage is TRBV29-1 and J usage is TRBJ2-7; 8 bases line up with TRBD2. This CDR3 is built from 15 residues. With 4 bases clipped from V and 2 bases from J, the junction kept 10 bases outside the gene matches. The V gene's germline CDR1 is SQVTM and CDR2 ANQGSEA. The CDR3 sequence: CSVAGGQAMTYEQYF. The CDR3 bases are TGCAGCGTTGCGGGGGGGCAGGCCATGACCTACGAGCAGTACTTC.

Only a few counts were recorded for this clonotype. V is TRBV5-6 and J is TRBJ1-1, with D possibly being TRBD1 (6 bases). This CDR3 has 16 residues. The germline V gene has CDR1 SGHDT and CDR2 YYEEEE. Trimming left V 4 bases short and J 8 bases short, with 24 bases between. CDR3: CASSQLKMDSRLEAFF. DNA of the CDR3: TGTGCCAGCAGCCAACTCAAAATGGACAGCCGTTTAGAAGCTTTCTTT.

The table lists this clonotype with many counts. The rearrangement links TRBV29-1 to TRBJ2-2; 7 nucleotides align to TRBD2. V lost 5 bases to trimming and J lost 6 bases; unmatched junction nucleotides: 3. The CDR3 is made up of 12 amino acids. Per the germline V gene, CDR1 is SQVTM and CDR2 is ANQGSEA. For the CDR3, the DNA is TGCAGCGTTACTCGGGGGGCCGGGGAGCTGTTTTTT. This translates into CSVTRGAGELFF.

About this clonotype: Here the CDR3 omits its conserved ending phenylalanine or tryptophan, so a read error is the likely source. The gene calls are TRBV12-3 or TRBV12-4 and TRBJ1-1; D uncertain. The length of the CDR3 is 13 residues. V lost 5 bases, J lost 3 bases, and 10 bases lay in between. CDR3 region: CASSRAGDTEAFI. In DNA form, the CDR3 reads TGTGCCAGCAGTCGGGCGGGAGACACTGAAGCTTTCATT.

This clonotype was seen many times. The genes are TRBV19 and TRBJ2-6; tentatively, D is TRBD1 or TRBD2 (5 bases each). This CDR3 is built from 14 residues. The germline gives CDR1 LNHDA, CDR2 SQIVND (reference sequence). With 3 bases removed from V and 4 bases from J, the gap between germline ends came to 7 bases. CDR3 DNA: TGTGCCAGTAGTATGGGGGACGGGGCCAACGTCCTGACTTTC. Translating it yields CASSMGDGANVLTF.

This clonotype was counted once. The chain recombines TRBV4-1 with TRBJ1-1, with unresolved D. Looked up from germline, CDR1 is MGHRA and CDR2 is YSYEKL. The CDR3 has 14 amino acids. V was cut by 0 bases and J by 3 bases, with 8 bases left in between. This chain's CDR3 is CASSQEPGYTEAFF. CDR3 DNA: TGCGCCAGCAGCCAAGAGCCAGGTTACACTGAAGCTTTCTTT.

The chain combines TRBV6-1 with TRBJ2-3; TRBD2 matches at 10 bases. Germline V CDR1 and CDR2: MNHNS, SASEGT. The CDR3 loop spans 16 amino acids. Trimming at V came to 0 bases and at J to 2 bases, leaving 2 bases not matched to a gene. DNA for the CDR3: TGTGCCAGCAGTGAAGCGCTAGCGGGGGTCACAGATACGCAGTATTTT. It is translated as CASSEALAGVTDTQYF.

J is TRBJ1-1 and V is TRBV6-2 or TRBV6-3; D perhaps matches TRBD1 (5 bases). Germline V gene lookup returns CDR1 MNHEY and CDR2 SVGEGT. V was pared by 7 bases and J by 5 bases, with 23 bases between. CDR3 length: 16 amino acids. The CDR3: CASKNLLRGGGTEAFF. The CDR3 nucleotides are TGTGCCAGCAAAAACCTCCTGCGCGGTGGGGGGACTGAAGCTTTCTTT.

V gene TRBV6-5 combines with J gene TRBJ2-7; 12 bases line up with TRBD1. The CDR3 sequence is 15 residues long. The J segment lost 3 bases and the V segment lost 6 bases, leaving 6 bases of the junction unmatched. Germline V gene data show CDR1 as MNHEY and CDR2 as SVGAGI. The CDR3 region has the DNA TGTGCCAGCAGAACCGGGACAGGGGGCATCTACGAGCAGTACTTC. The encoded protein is CASRTGTGGIYEQYF.

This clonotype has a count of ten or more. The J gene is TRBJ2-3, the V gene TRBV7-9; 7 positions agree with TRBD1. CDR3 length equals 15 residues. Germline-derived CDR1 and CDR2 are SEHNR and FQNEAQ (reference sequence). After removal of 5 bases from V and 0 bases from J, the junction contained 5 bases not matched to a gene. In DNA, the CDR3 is TGTGCCAGCAGCCCGACAGGGTCTAGCACAGATACGCAGTATTTT. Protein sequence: CASSPTGSSTDTQYF. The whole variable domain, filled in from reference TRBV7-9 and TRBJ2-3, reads DTGVSQNPRHKITKRGQNVTFRCDPISEHNRLYWYRQTLGQGPEFLTYFQNEAQLEKSRLLSDRFSAERPKGSFSTLEIQRTEQGDSAMYLCASSPTGSSTDTQYFGPGTRLTVL.

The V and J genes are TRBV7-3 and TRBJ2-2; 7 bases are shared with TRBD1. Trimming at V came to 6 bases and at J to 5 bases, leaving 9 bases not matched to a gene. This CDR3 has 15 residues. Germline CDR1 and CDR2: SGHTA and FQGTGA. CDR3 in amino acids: CASRNRGRTTGELFF. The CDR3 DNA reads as TGTGCCAGCAGGAACAGGGGTCGAACAACCGGGGAGCTGTTTTTT.

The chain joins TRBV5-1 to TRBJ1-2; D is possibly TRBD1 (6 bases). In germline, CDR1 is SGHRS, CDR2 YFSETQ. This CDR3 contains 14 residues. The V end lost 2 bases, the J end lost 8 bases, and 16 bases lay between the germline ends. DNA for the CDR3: TGCGCCAGCAGCTTCCAACAGGGTGGGAACGGCTACACCTTC. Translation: CASSFQQGGNGYTF.